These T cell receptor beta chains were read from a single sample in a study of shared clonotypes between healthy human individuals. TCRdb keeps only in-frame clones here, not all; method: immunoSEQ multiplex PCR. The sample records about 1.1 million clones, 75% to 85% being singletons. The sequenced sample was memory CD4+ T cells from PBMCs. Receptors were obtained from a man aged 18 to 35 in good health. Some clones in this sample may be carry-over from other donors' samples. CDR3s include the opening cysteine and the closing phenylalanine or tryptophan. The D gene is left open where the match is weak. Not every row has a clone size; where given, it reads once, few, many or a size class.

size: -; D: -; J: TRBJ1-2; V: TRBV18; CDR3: CASSPTGESYGYTF; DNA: TGTGCCAGCTCACCGACAGGAGAGAGCTATGGCTACACCTTC
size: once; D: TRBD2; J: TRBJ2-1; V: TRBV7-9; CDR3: CASSLGGSGSYNEQFF; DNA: TGTGCCAGCAGCTTAGGGGGTAGCGGGTCGTACAATGAGCAGTTCTTC
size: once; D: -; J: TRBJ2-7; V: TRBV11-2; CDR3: CASSPGLYTYEQYF; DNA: TGTGCCAGCAGCCCCGGACTGTACACCTACGAGCAGTACTTC
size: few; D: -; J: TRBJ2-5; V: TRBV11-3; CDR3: CASSRTRQETQYF; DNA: TGTGCCAGCTCGAGAACGCGGCAAGAGACCCAGTACTTC
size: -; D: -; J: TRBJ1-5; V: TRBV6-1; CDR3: CASSGRGRGQPQHF; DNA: TGTGCCAGCAGTGGTCGGGGAAGGGGTCAGCCCCAGCATTTT
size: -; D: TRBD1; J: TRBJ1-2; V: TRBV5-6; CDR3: CASSLYGQGAGGYTF; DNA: TGTGCCAGCAGCCTTTATGGACAGGGGGCAGGTGGCTACACCTTC
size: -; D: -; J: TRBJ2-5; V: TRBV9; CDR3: CASSVGRTIGTQYF; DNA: TGTGCCAGCAGCGTAGGACGGACTATAGGGACCCAGTACTTC
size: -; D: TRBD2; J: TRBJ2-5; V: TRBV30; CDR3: CAWTKLAGVQETQYF; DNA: TGTGCCTGGACTAAACTAGCGGGGGTACAAGAGACCCAGTACTTC
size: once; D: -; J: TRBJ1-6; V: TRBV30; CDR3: CAWTDNSPLHF; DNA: TGTGCCTGGACCGACAATTCACCCCTCCACTTT
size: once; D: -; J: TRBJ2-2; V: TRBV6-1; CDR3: CASSDRNTGELFF; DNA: TGTGCCAGCAGTGACCGGAACACCGGGGAGCTGTTTTTT
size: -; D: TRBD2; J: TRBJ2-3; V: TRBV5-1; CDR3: CASSPPGLAGPSTDTQYF; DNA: TGCGCCAGCAGTCCGCCGGGACTAGCGGGACCTAGCACAGATACGCAGTATTTT
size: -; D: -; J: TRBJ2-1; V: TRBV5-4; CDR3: CASSLDTGEQFF; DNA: TGTGCCAGCAGCCTTGACACGGGTGAGCAGTTCTTC
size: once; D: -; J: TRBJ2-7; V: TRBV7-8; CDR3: CASSPRFLARSYEQYF; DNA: TGTGCCAGCAGCCCGAGATTTCTAGCGCGCTCCTACGAGCAGTACTTC
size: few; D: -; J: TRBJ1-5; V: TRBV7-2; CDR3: CASSLDGNRNQPQHF; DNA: TGTGCCAGCAGCTTAGACGGGAATCGCAATCAGCCCCAGCATTTT
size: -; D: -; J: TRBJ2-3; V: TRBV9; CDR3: CASSVLGGGTGDTQYF; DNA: TGTGCCAGCAGCGTTTTAGGTGGGGGGACTGGAGATACGCAGTATTTT
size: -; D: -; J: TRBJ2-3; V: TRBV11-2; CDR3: CASTLKAERFTDTQYF; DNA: TGTGCCAGCACCTTAAAGGCCGAGAGGTTCACAGATACGCAGTATTTT
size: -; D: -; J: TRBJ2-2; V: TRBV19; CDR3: CASSIIAGFPGELFF; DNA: TGTGCCAGTAGTATAATCGCAGGGTTTCCCGGGGAGCTGTTTTTT
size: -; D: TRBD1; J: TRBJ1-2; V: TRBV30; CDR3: CAWSATGVGYTF; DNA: TGTGCCTGGAGTGCGACAGGGGTCGGCTACACCTTC
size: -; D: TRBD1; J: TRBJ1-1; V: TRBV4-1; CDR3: CASSQFLGRGHTEAFF; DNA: TGCGCCAGCAGCCAATTTCTTGGGAGGGGGCACACTGAAGCTTTCTTT
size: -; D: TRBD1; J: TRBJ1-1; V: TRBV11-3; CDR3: CASRGDRDTEAFF; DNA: TGTGCCAGCAGGGGGGACAGGGACACTGAAGCTTTCTTT
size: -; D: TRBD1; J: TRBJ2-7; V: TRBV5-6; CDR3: CASSRNDRGTYEQYF; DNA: TGTGCCAGCAGCCGAAACGACAGGGGAACCTACGAGCAGTACTTC
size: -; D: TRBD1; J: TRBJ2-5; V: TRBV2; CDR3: CAGSNRDRGLETQYF; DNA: TGTGCCGGCTCGAACCGGGACAGGGGGTTAGAGACCCAGTACTTC
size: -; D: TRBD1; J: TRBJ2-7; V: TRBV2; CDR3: CASSESRSGGSYEQYF; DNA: TGTGCCAGCAGTGAAAGTAGGTCAGGGGGCTCCTACGAGCAGTACTTC
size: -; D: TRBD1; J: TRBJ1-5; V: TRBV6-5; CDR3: CASSPTGTGQQPQHF; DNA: TGTGCCAGCAGTCCTACCGGGACAGGGCAACAGCCCCAGCATTTT
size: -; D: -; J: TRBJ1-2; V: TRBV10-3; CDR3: CAILEVVGYTF; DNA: TGTGCCATCCTAGAGGTGGTTGGCTACACCTTC
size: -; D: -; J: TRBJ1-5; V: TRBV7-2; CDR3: CASSLWENQPQHF; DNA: TGTGCCAGCAGCTTATGGGAAAATCAGCCCCAGCATTTT
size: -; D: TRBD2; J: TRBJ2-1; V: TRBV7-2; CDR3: CASSSPASGRTSYNEQFF; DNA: TGTGCCAGCAGCTCCCCTGCTAGCGGGAGGACCTCCTACAATGAGCAGTTCTTC
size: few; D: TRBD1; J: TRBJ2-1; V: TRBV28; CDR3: CASSPSGDRGLGTLYNEQFF; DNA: TGTGCCAGCAGTCCCTCAGGGGACAGGGGTTTGGGGACTCTATACAATGAGCAGTTCTTC
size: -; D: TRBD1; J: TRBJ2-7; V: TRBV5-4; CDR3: CASSPGTGSTYEQYF; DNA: TGTGCCAGCAGCCCGGGGACAGGGAGTACCTACGAGCAGTACTTC
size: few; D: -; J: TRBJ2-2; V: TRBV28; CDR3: CASSSFGANTGELFF; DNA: TGTGCCAGCAGTTCGTTCGGGGCAAACACCGGGGAGCTGTTTTTT
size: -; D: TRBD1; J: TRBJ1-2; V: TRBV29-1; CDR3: CSVGGQGIYGYTF; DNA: TGCAGCGTTGGGGGACAGGGCATCTATGGCTACACCTTC
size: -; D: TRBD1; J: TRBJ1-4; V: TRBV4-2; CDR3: CASSQGPDRGQSNEKLFF; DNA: TGTGCCAGCAGCCAGGGCCCGGACAGGGGGCAGTCTAATGAAAAACTGTTTTTT
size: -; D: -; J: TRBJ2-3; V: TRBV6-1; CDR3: CASERRGTDTQYF; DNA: TGTGCCAGTGAGCGGAGGGGCACAGATACGCAGTATTTT
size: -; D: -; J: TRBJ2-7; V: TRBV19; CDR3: CASQRQRAEAYEQYF; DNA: TGTGCCAGTCAACGTCAGCGGGCGGAGGCCTACGAGCAGTACTTC
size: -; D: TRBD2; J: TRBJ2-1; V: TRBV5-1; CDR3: CASSFGSGDYNEQFF; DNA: TGCGCCAGCAGCTTCGGTAGCGGGGACTACAATGAGCAGTTCTTC
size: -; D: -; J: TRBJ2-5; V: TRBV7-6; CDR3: CASSQEETQYF; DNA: TGTGCCAGCAGCCAGGAAGAGACCCAGTACTTC
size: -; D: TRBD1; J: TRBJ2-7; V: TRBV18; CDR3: CASSRVTGEYEQYF; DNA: TGTGCCAGCTCAAGGGTTACAGGGGAATACGAGCAGTACTTC
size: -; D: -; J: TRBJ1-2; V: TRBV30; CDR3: CAWAGTNGYTF; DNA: TGTGCCTGGGCCGGGACAAATGGCTACACCTTC
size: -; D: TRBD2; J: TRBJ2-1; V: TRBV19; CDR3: CASSSQVASGYNEQFF; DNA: TGTGCCAGTAGCTCCCAGGTGGCTAGCGGGTACAATGAGCAGTTCTTC
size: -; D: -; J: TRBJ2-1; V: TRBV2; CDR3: CASSEAVGIEQFF; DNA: TGTGCCAGCAGTGAAGCGGTCGGAATTGAGCAGTTCTTC
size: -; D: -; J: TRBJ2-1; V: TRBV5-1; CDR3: CASSLWSSLAGRSDEQFF; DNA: TGCGCCAGCAGCTTGTGGTCCTCTCTTGCGGGAAGAAGCGATGAGCAGTTCTTC
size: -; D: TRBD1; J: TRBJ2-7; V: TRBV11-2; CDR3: CASSLVDRYSYEQYF; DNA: TGTGCCAGCAGCTTAGTGGACAGGTACTCGTACGAGCAGTACTTC
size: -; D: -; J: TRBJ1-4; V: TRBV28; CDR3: CASRDSDGRNEKLFF; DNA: TGTGCCAGCAGGGATAGTGACGGTAGGAATGAAAAACTGTTTTTT
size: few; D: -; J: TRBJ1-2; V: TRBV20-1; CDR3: CSANLDYGYTF; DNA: TGCAGTGCGAATCTGGACTATGGCTACACCTTC
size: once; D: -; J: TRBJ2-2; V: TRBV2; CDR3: CAIQGNTGELFF; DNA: TGTGCCATACAGGGGAACACCGGGGAGCTGTTTTTT
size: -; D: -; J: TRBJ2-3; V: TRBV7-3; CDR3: CASSAGPGADTQYF; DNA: TGTGCCAGCAGCGCCGGCCCCGGGGCAGATACGCAGTATTTT
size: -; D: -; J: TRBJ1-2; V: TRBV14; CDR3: CASSQSTGSRYGYTF; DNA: TGTGCCAGCAGCCAATCTACCGGGAGCCGCTATGGCTACACCTTC
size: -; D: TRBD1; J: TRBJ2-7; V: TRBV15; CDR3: CATSRGDRGRYEQYF; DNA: TGTGCCACCAGCAGGGGCGACAGGGGGAGGTACGAGCAGTACTTC
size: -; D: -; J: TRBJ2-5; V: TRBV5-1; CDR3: CASSFGGQETQYF; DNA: TGCGCCAGCAGCTTCGGAGGACAGGAGACCCAGTACTTC
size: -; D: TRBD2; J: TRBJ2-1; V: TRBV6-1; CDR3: CASSLSGTINEQFF; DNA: TGTGCCAGCAGCCTGAGCGGGACCATCAATGAGCAGTTCTTC
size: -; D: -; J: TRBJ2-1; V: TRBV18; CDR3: CASSPQVSSYNEQFF; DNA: TGTGCCAGCTCACCACAGGTTAGCTCCTACAATGAGCAGTTCTTC
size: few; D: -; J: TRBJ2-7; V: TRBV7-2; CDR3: CASSPTGVAYEQYF; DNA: TGTGCCAGCAGCCCCACGGGGGTGGCGTACGAGCAGTACTTC
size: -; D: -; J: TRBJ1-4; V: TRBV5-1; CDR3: CASATGLGNEKLFF; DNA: TGCGCCAGCGCCACAGGGTTGGGGAATGAAAAACTGTTTTTT
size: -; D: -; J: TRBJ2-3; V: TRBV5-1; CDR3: CASSPGKITDTQYF; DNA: TGCGCCAGCAGCCCCGGGAAGATCACAGATACGCAGTATTTT
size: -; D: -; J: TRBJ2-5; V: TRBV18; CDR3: CASSPGREETQYF; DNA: TGTGCCAGCTCACCGGGTAGGGAAGAGACCCAGTACTTC
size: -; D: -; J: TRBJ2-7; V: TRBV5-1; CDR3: CASSLNFLIPYEQYF; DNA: TGCGCCAGCAGCTTGAACTTCCTCATCCCCTACGAGCAGTACTTC
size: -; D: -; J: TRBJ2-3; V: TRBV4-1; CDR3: CASSQDRVVDTQYF; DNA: TGCGCCAGCAGCCAAGACAGGGTTGTAGATACGCAGTATTTT
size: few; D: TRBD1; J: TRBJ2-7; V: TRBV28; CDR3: CASSFDRGNEQYF; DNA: TGTGCCAGCAGTTTCGACAGGGGTAACGAGCAGTACTTC
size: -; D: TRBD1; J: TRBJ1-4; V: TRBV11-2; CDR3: CASSLPDPVRQGNEKLFF; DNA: TGTGCCAGCAGCTTACCCGACCCTGTTAGACAGGGGAATGAAAAACTGTTTTTT
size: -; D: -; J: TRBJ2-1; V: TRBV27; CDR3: CASRPPAGEQFF; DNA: TGTGCCAGCAGGCCACCCGCGGGAGAGCAGTTCTTC